This TCR beta chain was found in a study of neurological immune-mediated disorders. This clonotype was observed many times. The sorted libraries took some 1.1 million CD4+ or CD8+ T cells. One entry per CDR3 protein results from TCRdb running MiXCR on the 5' RACE reads. The sample consists of 44,000 or so distinct CDR3 sequences, 6% to 7% of them appearing once. The TCR originated in a woman aged 40 to 55 in good health. The source material was CD4+ T cells from blood.

The CDR3 nucleotides are TGCAGTGCTAGAGGTCAGGCCCTAAGCTACGAGCAGTACTTC. As protein: CSARGQALSYEQYF. The chain employs TRBV20-1 and TRBJ2-7; no reliable D call. Per the germline V gene, CDR1 is DFQATT and CDR2 is SNEGSKA (reference sequence). The CDR3 contains 14 residues. V lost 1 base, J lost 3 bases, and 13 bases lay in between.